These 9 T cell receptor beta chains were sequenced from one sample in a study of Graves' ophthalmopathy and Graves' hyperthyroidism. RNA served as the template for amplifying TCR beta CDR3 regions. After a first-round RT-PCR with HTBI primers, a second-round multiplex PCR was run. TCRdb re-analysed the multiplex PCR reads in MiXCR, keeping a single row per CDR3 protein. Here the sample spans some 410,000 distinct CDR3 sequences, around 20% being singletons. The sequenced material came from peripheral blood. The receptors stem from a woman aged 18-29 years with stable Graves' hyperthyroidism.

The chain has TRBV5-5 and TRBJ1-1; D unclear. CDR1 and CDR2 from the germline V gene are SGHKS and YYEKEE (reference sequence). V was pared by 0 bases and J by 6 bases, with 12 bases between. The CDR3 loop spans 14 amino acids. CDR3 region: CASSLVSRKPEAFF. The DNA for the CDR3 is TGTGCCAGCAGCTTGGTAAGCCGAAAGCCTGAAGCTTTCTTT.

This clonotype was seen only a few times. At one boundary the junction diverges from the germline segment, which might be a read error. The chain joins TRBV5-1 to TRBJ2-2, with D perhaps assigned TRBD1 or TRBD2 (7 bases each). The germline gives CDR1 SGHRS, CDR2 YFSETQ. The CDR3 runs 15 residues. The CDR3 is CASSTGTVQSGDLFF. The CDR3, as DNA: TGCGCCAGCAGCACCGGGACAGTGCAAAGCGGGGATCTGTTTTTT.

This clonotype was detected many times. This chain's CDR3 is CASSYVGAFTEAFF. The CDR3 nucleotides are TGTGCCAGCAGTTACGTAGGGGCCTTCACTGAAGCTTTCTTT. This rearrangement joins TRBV6-5 to TRBJ1-1; weak D call: TRBD1 (5 bases). Germline values: CDR1 MNHEY, CDR2 SVGAGI. The CDR3 has 14 amino acids. Trimming took off 2 bases at V and 4 bases at J, with 11 bases between the two ends.

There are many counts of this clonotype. CDR3 in DNA: TGCAGTGCTAGAGATGAGGCTGGGGAGGGGCAGTACTTC. This encodes CSARDEAGEGQYF. The chain has TRBV20-1 and TRBJ2-7; 7 nucleotides match TRBD2. CDR3 length: 13 amino acids. J lost 9 bases, V lost 0 bases, and 8 bases had no gene match. Germline V CDR1 and CDR2: DFQATT, SNEGSKA (reference sequence).

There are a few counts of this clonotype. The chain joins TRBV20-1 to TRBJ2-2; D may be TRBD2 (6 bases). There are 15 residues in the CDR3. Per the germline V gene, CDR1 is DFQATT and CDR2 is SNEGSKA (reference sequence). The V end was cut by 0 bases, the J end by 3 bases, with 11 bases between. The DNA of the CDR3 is TGCAGTGCTAGAGACAGACTAGGATACACCGGGGAGCTGTTTTTT. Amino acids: CSARDRLGYTGELFF.

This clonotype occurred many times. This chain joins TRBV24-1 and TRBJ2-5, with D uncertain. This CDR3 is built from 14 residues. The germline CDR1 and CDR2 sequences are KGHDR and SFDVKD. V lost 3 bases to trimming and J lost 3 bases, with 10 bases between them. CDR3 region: CATSDEGIEETQYF. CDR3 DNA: TGTGCCACCAGTGATGAAGGTATAGAAGAGACCCAGTACTTC.

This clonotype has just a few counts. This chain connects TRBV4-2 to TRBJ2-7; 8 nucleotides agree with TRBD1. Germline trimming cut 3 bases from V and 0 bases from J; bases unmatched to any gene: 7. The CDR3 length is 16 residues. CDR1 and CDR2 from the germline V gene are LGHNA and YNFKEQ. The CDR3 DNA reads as TGTGCCAGCAGCCAGACAGTCAGGGGGCGCTCCTACGAGCAGTACTTC. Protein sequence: CASSQTVRGRSYEQYF.

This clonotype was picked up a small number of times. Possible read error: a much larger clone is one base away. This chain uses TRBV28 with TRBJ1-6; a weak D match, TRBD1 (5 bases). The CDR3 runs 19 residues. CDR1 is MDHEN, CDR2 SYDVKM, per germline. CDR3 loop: CASSLSDPGTFGGYSSLHF. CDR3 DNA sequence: TGTGCCAGCAGCTTGTCGGACCCGGGGACGTTCGGGGGATATTCATCCCTCCACTTT.

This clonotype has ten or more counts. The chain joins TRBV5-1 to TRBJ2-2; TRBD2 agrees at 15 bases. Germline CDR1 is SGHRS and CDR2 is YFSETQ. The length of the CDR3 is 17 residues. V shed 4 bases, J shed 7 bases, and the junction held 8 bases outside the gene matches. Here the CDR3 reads CASSQRTSGRAVGELFF. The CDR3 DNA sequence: TGCGCCAGCAGCCAAAGGACTAGCGGGAGGGCCGTCGGGGAGCTGTTTTTT.